The clone carrying this T cell receptor (beta chain) was picked up a small number of times. Its cognate antigen is unknown. This record comes from a study of CD8 T cells in ankylosing spondylitis. Study observations and caveats: Researchers report that disease-linked clones proved CD8+ and relatively rare in peripheral blood.

Preparation of TCR beta libraries was done by quantitative 5'-RACE with molecular barcodes. TCRdb processed the 5' RACE reads anew with MiXCR; each CDR3 protein has one entry. The repertoire includes around 330,000 distinct CDR3 sequences, around 10% of them detected once, and 9.1% sits in the top ten. The CDR3 length is 14 residues. Deletions cut 0 bases from V and 3 bases from J, with 9 bases between. In germline, CDR1 is SGHDT, CDR2 YYEEEE. What was sequenced was blood, either unsorted or a sorted T cell fraction (not recorded which). V and J are TRBV5-6 and TRBJ1-2; D might be TRBD1 (5 bases). The clonotype was recovered from a female donor with ankylosing spondylitis or in good health (not recorded which). The CDR3 sequence is CASSLAGSHYGYTF. CDR3 coding DNA: TGTGCCAGCAGCTTGGCAGGGTCACACTATGGCTACACCTTC. The variable domain in full, completed from reference TRBV5-6 and TRBJ1-2, reads DAGVTQSPTHLIKTRGQQVTLRCSPKSGHDTVSWYQQALGQGPQFIFQYYEEEERQRGNFPDRFSGHQFPNYSSELNVNALLLGDSALYLCASSLAGSHYGYTFGSGTRLTVV.